This TCR beta chain derives from a study of regulatory T cells in long-lasting Graves disease. Study-wide results and limits: The study found persistent patients shared more public clonotypes (roughly 3,000) than new patients (nearly 1,000). Repertoires from persistent disease leaned toward TRBV28, TRBJ1-2 and TRBJ2-5.

Sample time point: persistent/refractory GD, antithyroid drugs over 5 years with positive TRAb. Extracted PBMC RNA gave rise to the TCR library. Trimming removed 7 bases from V and 8 bases from J; junction bases left unmatched: 12. Germline V gene data show CDR1 as MDHEN and CDR2 as SYDVKM. The CDR3 has 15 residues. To make TCR beta libraries, researchers used iRepertoire HTBI primers and Arm-PCR of CDR3 regions. TCRdb fed the multiplex PCR reads into MiXCR, producing one record per CDR3 protein. The sample carries approximately 400,000 distinct CDR3 sequences, around a quarter recorded once. In its sample, this clonotype was seen many times. Its cognate antigen is unknown.

The TCR sequence derives from a female donor with Graves disease. V and J are TRBV28 and TRBJ1-2, with 11 nucleotides matching TRBD1. The specimen was peripheral blood mononuclear cells (PBMCs), collected when the disease was refractory, from a patient treated with antithyroid drugs. CDR3 bases: TGTGCCAGCAACCTTCCCGGGACAGGGGGTTGGGGCTACACCTTC. Its translation: CASNLPGTGGWGYTF.